The 13 T cell receptor beta chains below were found in one sample sequenced in a study of breast tumors, draining lymph nodes, adjacent tissues. Samples came from axillary lymph nodes draining the breast cancer. TCRdb used MiXCR to reprocess the multiplex PCR reads, holding one entry per CDR3 protein. Of some 170,000 distinct CDR3 sequences in the sample, approximately 33% were seen once. The sequencing sample was made of axillary lymph node tissue. These receptors originate from a female donor with breast cancer. Some clones in this sample may be carry-over from other donors' samples.

As regards this clonotype: A much more abundant neighbour one base away suggests this may be a read error. This chain links TRBV6-2 or TRBV6-3 with TRBJ2-3, with no clear D. Per germline, CDR1 MNHEY and CDR2 SVGEGT. This CDR3 region has 15 residues. CDR3 in DNA: TGTGCCAGCAGACGGGCCCGGTCAGTCACAGATATGCAGTATTTT. Translation gives CASRRARSVTDMQYF.

This clonotype was seen at least ten times. CDR3 sequence (DNA): TGCAGTGCTAGAGGGGACCGAGCCGGGGAGCTGTTTTTT. Translating gives CSARGDRAGELFF. The rearrangement uses TRBV20-1 and TRBJ2-2; D tentatively reads TRBD1 or TRBD2 (5 bases each). This CDR3 region has 13 residues. Trimming took 1 base from V and 6 from J, leaving 9 bases between them. Germline loops: CDR1 DFQATT, CDR2 SNEGSKA (reference sequence).

Many counts were recorded for this clonotype. This chain links TRBV7-9 with TRBJ2-1; D is ambiguous. Germline-derived CDR1 and CDR2 are SEHNR and FQNEAQ (reference sequence). This CDR3 contains 12 residues. The V and J ends lost 5 bases and 7 bases respectively, with 9 bases between them. The CDR3 protein is CASSLHGNEQFF. In DNA, the CDR3 is TGTGCCAGCAGCCTCCACGGTAATGAGCAGTTCTTC.

This clonotype showed up just once. The J gene is TRBJ1-1, the V gene TRBV28, with 8 bases matching TRBD1. CDR3 length: 14 residues. In germline, CDR1 is MDHEN, CDR2 SYDVKM. Germline trimming cut 3 bases from V and 0 bases from J; bases unmatched to any gene: 0. CDR3 nucleotide sequence: TGTGCCAGCAGTTTGGACAGGGTGAACACTGAAGCTTTCTTT. It specifies CASSLDRVNTEAFF.

This clonotype was seen many times. The rearrangement links TRBV5-1 to TRBJ1-2, with D possibly being TRBD1 (5 bases). V was trimmed by 4 bases and J by 10 bases, leaving 17 bases between them. The CDR3 extends over 13 amino acids. Germline V CDR1 and CDR2: SGHRS, YFSETQ. Written as DNA, the CDR3 is TGCGCCAGCAGCCCAGAAGGGACGTTCCACTACACCTTC. Its protein product is CASSPEGTFHYTF.

This clonotype was picked up many times. This chain links TRBV7-2 with TRBJ1-3; maybe TRBD1 (6 bases). The V gene's germline CDR1 is SGHTA and CDR2 FQGNSA. The CDR3 has 16 residues. Trimming left V 5 bases short and J 4 bases short, with 18 bases between. CDR3 amino acids: CASSPGSGAYGNTIYF. The CDR3 DNA follows: TGTGCCAGCAGCCCCGGGTCAGGGGCGTACGGAAACACCATATATTTT. Full variable domain (remainder filled in from reference TRBV7-2 and TRBJ1-3): GAGVSQSPSNKVTEKGKDVELRCDPISGHTALYWYRQSLGQGLEFLIYFQGNSAPDKSGLPSDRFSAERTGGSVSTLTIQRTQQEDSAVYLCASSPGSGAYGNTIYFGEGSWLTVV.

Remarks on this clonotype: The junction departs from the called germline gene at one end, perhaps through a read error. The chain uses TRBV6-6 and TRBJ1-3; 7 bases are shared with TRBD1. Germline CDR1 MNHNY, CDR2 SVGAGI (reference sequence). This CDR3 contains 14 residues. The CDR3 region is CACSSGRTGSTIYF. The DNA for the CDR3 is TGTGCCTGCAGTTCGGGACGGACAGGAAGCACCATATATTTC.

This clonotype was observed many times. CDR3 sequence: CASSKTGTPNQPQHF. The CDR3 nucleotides read TGTGCCAGCAGCAAAACCGGGACACCCAATCAGCCCCAGCATTTT. This sequence joins TRBV6-5 and TRBJ1-5; perhaps TRBD1 as D (6 bases). This CDR3 contains 15 residues. Per germline, CDR1 MNHEY and CDR2 SVGAGI. The germline V and J ends were trimmed by 6 bases and 3 bases, with 15 bases remaining between them.

V is TRBV28 and J is TRBJ1-5, with D perhaps TRBD1 (5 bases). This CDR3 comprises 20 residues. The V and J ends lost 3 bases and 6 bases respectively, with 30 bases between them. The germline gives CDR1 MDHEN, CDR2 SYDVKM. CDR3 nucleotides: TGTGCCAGCAGTTTCACCGGATTAGGGAGGGCAGACAGTTTAAGTCAGCCCCAGCATTTT. Translating it yields CASSFTGLGRADSLSQPQHF.

This clonotype has ten or more counts. Germline is not matched at one junction end, which may reflect a read error. V gene TRBV6-5 combines with J gene TRBJ1-4, with unresolved D. CDR3 length: 15 residues. The germline gives CDR1 MNHEY, CDR2 SVGAGI. The CDR3 is CASSHSTRTGEKLFF. As DNA, the CDR3 is TGTGCCAGCAGTCACTCGACCCGGACGGGAGAAAAACTGTTTTTT.

The CDR3 bases are TGCAGTGCTACCGGGACTAGCGGGAGGGCCGGCACAGATACGCAGTATTTT. Its translation: CSATGTSGRAGTDTQYF. The V gene is TRBV20-1, the J gene TRBJ2-3, with 16 bases identical to TRBD2. CDR3 size: 17 residues. Germline CDR1 reads DFQATT; CDR2 reads SNEGSKA (reference sequence). V lost 4 bases and J lost 1; bases outside the gene matches: 5.

This clonotype was recorded many times. The chain recombines TRBV3-1 with TRBJ1-5, with a weak D call TRBD1 (5 bases). Germline V gene data show CDR1 as LGHDT and CDR2 as YNNKEL (reference sequence). This CDR3 has 16 amino acids. The V end lost 0 bases, the J end lost 7 bases, and 16 bases lay between the germline ends. Here the CDR3 reads CASSQELGNGGQPQHF. CDR3 in DNA: TGTGCCAGCAGCCAAGAATTGGGGAATGGGGGACAGCCCCAGCATTTT.

This clonotype showed up many times. J is TRBJ2-3 and V is TRBV30; TRBD2 aligns across 11 bases. The J segment lost 5 bases and the V segment lost 2 bases, leaving 6 bases of the junction unmatched. Germline V gives CDR1 GTSNPN, CDR2 SVGIG (reference sequence). CDR3 size: 15 residues. This chain's CDR3 is CAWSTSGSARDTQYF. CDR3 in DNA: TGTGCCTGGAGTACTAGCGGGAGTGCGAGAGATACGCAGTATTTT.